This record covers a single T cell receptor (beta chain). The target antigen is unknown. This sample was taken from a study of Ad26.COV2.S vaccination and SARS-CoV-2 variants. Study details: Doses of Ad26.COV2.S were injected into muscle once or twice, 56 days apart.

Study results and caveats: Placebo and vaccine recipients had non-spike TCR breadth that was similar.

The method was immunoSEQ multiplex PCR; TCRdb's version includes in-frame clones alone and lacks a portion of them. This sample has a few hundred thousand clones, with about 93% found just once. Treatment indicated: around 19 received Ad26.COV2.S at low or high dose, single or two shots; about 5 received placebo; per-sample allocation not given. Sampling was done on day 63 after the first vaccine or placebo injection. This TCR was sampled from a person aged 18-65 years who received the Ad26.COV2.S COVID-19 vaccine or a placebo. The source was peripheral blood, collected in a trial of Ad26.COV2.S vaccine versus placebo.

As DNA, the CDR3 is TGTGCCACCAGGGACAGGGGGGCCTCGAACACCGGGGAGCTGTTTTTT. This sequence encodes CATRDRGASNTGELFF. The V and J genes are TRBV15 and TRBJ2-2, with 10 bases fitting TRBD1. With V trimmed by 6 bases and J by 0 bases, 4 bases remained unmatched. Germline loops: CDR1 LNHNV, CDR2 YYDKDF (reference sequence). This CDR3 spans 16 amino acids.